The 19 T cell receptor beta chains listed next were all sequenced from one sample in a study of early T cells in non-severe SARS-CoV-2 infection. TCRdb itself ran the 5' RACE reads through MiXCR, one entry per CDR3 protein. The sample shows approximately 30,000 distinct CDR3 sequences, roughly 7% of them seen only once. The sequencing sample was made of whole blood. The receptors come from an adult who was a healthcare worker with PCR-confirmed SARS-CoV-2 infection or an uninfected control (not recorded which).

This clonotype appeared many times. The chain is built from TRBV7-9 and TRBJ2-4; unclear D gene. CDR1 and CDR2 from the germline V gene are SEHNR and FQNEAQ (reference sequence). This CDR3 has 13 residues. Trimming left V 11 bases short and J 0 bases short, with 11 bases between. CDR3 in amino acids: CAPFQLAKNIQYF. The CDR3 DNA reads TGTGCCCCTTTTCAGCTAGCCAAAAACATTCAGTACTTC. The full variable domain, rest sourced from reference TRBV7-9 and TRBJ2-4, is DTGVSQNPRHKITKRGQNVTFRCDPISEHNRLYWYRQTLGQGPEFLTYFQNEAQLEKSRLLSDRFSAERPKGSFSTLEIQRTEQGDSAMYLCAPFQLAKNIQYFGAGTRLSVL.

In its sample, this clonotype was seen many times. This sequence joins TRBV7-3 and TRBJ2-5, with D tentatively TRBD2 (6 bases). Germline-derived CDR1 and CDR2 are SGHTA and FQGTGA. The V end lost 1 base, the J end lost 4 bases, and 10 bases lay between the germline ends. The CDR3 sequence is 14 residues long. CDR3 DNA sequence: TGTGCCAGCAGCTTAAGCCCCGGGGGAGAGACCCAGTACTTC. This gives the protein CASSLSPGGETQYF.

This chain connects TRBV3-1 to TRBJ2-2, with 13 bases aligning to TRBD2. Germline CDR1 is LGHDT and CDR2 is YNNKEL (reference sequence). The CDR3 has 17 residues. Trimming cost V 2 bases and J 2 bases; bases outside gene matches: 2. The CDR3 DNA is TGTGCCAGCAGCCAACCGGGACTAGCGGGAAACACCGGGGAGCTGTTTTTT. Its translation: CASSQPGLAGNTGELFF.

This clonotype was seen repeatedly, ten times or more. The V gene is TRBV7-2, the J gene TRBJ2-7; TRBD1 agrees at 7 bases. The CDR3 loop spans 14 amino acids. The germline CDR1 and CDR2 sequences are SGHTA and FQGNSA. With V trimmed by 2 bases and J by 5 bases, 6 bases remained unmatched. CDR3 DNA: TGTGCCAGCAGCTTACAGCAGGGGGTTGACGAGCAGTACTTC. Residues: CASSLQQGVDEQYF.

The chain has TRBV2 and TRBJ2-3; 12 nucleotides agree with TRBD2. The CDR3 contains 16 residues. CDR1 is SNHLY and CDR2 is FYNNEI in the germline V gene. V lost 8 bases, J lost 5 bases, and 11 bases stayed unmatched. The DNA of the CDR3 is TGTGCCAGCCGCCGGACTAGCGGGACGGGGGGAGATACGCAGTATTTT. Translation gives CASRRTSGTGGDTQYF.

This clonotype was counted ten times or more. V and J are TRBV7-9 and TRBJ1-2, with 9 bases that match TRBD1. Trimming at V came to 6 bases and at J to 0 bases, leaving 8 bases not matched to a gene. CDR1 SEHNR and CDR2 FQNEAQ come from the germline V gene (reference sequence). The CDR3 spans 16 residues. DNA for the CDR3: TGTGCCAGCAGGTCGACAGGGGGTGGAGCTAACTATGGCTACACCTTC. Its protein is CASRSTGGGANYGYTF.

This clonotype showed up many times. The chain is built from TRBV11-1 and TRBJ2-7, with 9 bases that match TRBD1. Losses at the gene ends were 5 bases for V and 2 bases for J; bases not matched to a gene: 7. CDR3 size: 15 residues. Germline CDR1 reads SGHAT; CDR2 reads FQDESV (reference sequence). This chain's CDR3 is CASSVAGTGPYEQYF. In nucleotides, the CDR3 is TGTGCCAGCAGCGTCGCGGGGACAGGGCCCTACGAGCAGTACTTC.

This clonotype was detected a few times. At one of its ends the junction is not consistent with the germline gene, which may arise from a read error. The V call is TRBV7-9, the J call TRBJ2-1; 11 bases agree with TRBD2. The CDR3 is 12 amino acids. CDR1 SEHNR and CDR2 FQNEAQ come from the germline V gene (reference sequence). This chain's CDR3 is CASSQKTSGVVF. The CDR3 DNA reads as TGTGCCAGCAGCCAAAAGACTAGCGGGGTCGTCTTC.

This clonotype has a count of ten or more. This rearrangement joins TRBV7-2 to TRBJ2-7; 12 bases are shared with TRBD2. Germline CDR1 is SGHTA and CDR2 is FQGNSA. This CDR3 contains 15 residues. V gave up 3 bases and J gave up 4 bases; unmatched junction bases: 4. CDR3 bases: TGTGCCAGCAGCTTTGTCACTAGCGGGGGGTACGAGCAGTACTTC. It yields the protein CASSFVTSGGYEQYF.

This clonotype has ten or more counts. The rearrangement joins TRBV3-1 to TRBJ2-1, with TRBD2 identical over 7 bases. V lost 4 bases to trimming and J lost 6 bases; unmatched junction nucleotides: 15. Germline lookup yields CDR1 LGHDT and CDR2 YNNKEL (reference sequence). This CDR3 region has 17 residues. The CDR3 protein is CASSLIRRLGRVNEQFF. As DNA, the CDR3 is TGTGCCAGCAGCCTCATCCGGCGACTGGGGAGGGTCAATGAGCAGTTCTTC.

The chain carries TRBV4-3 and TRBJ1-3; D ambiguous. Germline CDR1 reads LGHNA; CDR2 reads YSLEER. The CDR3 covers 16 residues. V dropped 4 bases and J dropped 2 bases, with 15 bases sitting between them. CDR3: CASSPEEGFTGNTIYF. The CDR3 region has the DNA TGCGCCAGCAGCCCAGAGGAAGGGTTCACTGGAAACACCATATATTTT.

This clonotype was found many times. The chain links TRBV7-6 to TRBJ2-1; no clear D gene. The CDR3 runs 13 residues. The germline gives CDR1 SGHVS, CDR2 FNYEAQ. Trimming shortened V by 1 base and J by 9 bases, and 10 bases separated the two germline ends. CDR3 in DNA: TGTGCCAGCAGCTTAGTCACGTATGGTGAGCAGTTCTTC. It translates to CASSLVTYGEQFF.

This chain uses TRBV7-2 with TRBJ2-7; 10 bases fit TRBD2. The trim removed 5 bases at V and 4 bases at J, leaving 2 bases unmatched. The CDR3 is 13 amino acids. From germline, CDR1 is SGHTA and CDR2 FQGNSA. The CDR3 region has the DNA TGTGCCAGCAGCCGTAGCGGGGGGTACGAGCAGTACTTC. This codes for CASSRSGGYEQYF.

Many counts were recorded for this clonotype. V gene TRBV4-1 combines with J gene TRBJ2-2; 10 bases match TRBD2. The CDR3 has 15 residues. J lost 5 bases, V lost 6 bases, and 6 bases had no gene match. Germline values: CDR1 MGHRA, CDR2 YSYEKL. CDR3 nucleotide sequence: TGCGCCAGCAGAGGGACTAGCGTTTCTACCGGGGAGCTGTTTTTT. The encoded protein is CASRGTSVSTGELFF.

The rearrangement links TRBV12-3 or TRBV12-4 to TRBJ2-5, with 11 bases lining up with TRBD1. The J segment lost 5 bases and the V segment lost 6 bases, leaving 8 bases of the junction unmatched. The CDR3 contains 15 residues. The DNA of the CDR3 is TGTGCCAGCAGGGCCAGGACAGGGGGCATGGAGACCCAGTACTTC. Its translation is CASRARTGGMETQYF.

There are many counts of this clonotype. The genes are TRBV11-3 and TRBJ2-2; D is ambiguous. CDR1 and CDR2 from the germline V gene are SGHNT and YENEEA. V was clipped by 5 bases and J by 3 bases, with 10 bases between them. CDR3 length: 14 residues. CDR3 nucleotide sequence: TGTGCCAGCAGCCCAATTCTACACACCGGGGAGCTGTTTTTT. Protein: CASSPILHTGELFF.

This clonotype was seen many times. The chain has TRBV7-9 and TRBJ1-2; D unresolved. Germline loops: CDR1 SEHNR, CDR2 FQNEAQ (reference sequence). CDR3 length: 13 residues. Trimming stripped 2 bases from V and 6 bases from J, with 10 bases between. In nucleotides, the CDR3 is TGTGCCAGCAGCTTATCGGGTTTTCATGGCTACACCTTC. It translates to CASSLSGFHGYTF.

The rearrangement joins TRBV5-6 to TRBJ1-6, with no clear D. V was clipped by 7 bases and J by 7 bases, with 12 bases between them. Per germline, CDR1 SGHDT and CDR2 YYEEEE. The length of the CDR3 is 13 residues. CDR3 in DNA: TGTGCCAGCCGTTCGAGGGCCAATTCACCCCTCCACTTT. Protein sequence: CASRSRANSPLHF.

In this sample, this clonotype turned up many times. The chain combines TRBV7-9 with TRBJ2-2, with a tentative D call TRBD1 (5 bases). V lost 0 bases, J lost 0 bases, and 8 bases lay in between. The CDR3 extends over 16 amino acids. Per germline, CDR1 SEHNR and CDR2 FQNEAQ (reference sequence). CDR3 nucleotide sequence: TGTGCCAGCAGCTTAGCGCCAGGGCCGAACACCGGGGAGCTGTTTTTT. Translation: CASSLAPGPNTGELFF. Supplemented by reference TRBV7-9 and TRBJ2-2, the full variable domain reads DTGVSQNPRHKITKRGQNVTFRCDPISEHNRLYWYRQTLGQGPEFLTYFQNEAQLEKSRLLSDRFSAERPKGSFSTLEIQRTEQGDSAMYLCASSLAPGPNTGELFFGEGSRLTVL.